The 19 T cell receptor beta chains below come from one sample, sequenced in a study of cytomegalovirus exposure and HLA in healthy donors. Use of 60 Vbeta and 13 Jbeta primers characterized the PCR. Data came from immunoSEQ multiplex PCR; TCRdb stores just in-frame clones and leaves some out. Of roughly 97,000 clones detected, around 9.6% appear once; the ten largest clones hold approximately 5.1%. The sequencing sample was made of PBMCs. These receptors were obtained from a man in his fifties or sixties in good health and CMV-seropositive.

The rearrangement uses TRBV7-9 and TRBJ2-1; possible D gene TRBD2, 6 bases. CDR1 SEHNR and CDR2 FQNEAQ come from the germline V gene (reference sequence). The germline V and J ends were trimmed by 4 bases and 4 bases, with 17 bases remaining between them. There are 16 residues in the CDR3. The CDR3 DNA sequence: TGTGCCAGCAGCTCCACGACTAGTCCCATGTACAATGAGCAGTTCTTC. Residues: CASSSTTSPMYNEQFF.

The rearrangement uses TRBV9 and TRBJ2-7; TRBD2 matches 10 bases. Looked up from germline, CDR1 is SGDLS and CDR2 is YYNGEE. V shed 4 bases, J shed 2 bases, and the junction held 6 bases outside the gene matches. This CDR3 spans 15 amino acids. CDR3 nucleotides: TGTGCCAGCAGCCTTCAGGGGACTAGCGCCTACGAGCAGTACTTC. Its translation is CASSLQGTSAYEQYF.

V is TRBV9 and J is TRBJ2-1, with TRBD1 as a possible D gene (5 bases). This CDR3 is built from 17 residues. Trimming stripped 0 bases from V and 6 bases from J, with 19 bases between. CDR1 and CDR2 from the germline V gene are SGDLS and YYNGEE. CDR3 coding DNA: TGTGCCAGCAGCGTAGCTACTGGCAGGGTCGCGATCAATGAGCAGTTCTTC. This translates into CASSVATGRVAINEQFF.

This rearrangement joins TRBV30 to TRBJ1-2; maybe TRBD1 (5 bases). Trimming shortened V by 1 base and J by 6 bases, and 18 bases separated the two germline ends. CDR3 length equals 15 residues. From germline, CDR1 is GTSNPN and CDR2 SVGIG (reference sequence). The CDR3 DNA is TGTGCCTGGAGTGCCCTCGGCTCAGGGTCCGATGGCTACACCTTC. Encoded protein: CAWSALGSGSDGYTF.

The chain is built from TRBV18 and TRBJ2-7; 7 positions agree with TRBD2. The length of the CDR3 is 15 residues. V lost 3 bases to trimming and J lost 1 base; unmatched junction nucleotides: 6. Germline V gene data show CDR1 as KGHSH and CDR2 as LQKENI. The CDR3 is CASSPASGISYEQYF. The CDR3, as DNA: TGTGCCAGCTCACCTGCTAGCGGAATTTCCTACGAGCAGTACTTC. The complete variable domain, with remaining parts taken from reference TRBV18 and TRBJ2-7, reads NAGVMQNPRHLVRRRGQEARLRCSPMKGHSHVYWYRQLPEEGLKFMVYLQKENIIDESGMPKERFSAEFPKEGPSILRIQQVVRGDSAAYFCASSPASGISYEQYFGPGTRLTVT.

The chain employs TRBV19 and TRBJ2-3, with 12 bases fitting TRBD2. The length of the CDR3 is 15 residues. Germline values: CDR1 LNHDA, CDR2 SQIVND (reference sequence). After removal of 6 bases from V and 5 bases from J, the junction contained 6 bases not matched to a gene. The CDR3 DNA reads as TGTGCCAGTAGCCGACTAGCGGGAGTACGAGATACGCAGTATTTT. It encodes CASSRLAGVRDTQYF.

This sequence joins TRBV6-6 and TRBJ1-1; tentatively, D is TRBD1 (6 bases). V dropped 2 bases and J dropped 5 bases, with 15 bases sitting between them. CDR1 is MNHNY and CDR2 is SVGAGI in the germline V gene (reference sequence). This CDR3 is 15 amino acids long. The CDR3 is CASSYDYRVGTEAFF. Written as DNA, the CDR3 is TGTGCCAGCAGTTACGACTACAGGGTGGGGACTGAAGCTTTCTTT.

V and J are TRBV2 and TRBJ2-4; a weak D match, TRBD2 (6 bases). Per the germline V gene, CDR1 is SNHLY and CDR2 is FYNNEI. This CDR3 comprises 18 residues. Trimming took off 0 bases at V and 1 base at J, with 16 bases between the two ends. CDR3 sequence (DNA): TGTGCCAGCAGTGAAGCGGGGATCGGGGGAGTCGCCAAAAACATTCAGTACTTC. It translates to CASSEAGIGGVAKNIQYF. The full variable domain, completed using reference TRBV2 and TRBJ2-4, is EPEVTQTPSHQVTQMGQEVILRCVPISNHLYFYWYRQILGQKVEFLVSFYNNEISEKSEIFDDQFSVERPDGSNFTLKIRSTKLEDSAMYFCASSEAGIGGVAKNIQYFGAGTRLSVL.

This clone showed up many times. The rearrangement uses TRBV30 and TRBJ2-6; possible D gene TRBD1, 5 bases. V was shortened by 8 bases and J by 2 bases, with 13 bases between the two germline ends. This CDR3 is built from 14 residues. Germline V gene lookup returns CDR1 GTSNPN and CDR2 SVGIG (reference sequence). In DNA, the CDR3 is TGTGCCGGCTCGTGGGGCCCTGGGGCCAACGTCCTGACTTTC. Protein: CAGSWGPGANVLTF.

The chain couples TRBV5-8 to TRBJ2-5, with TRBD2 matching over 13 bases. CDR3 size: 17 residues. CDR1 is SGHTS and CDR2 is YDEGEE in the germline V gene. Losses at the gene ends were 4 bases for V and 5 bases for J; bases not matched to a gene: 11. The CDR3 DNA follows: TGTGCCAGCAGCCCCGGGACTAGCGGGATTCTATTGGAGACCCAGTACTTC. This encodes CASSPGTSGILLETQYF.

This clone has at least ten counts. V and J are TRBV2 and TRBJ1-2; D is unresolved. V lost 2 bases, J lost 6 bases, and 7 bases lay in between. The CDR3 is 12 residues long. From germline, CDR1 is SNHLY and CDR2 FYNNEI. CDR3 coding DNA: TGTGCCAGCAGTGAACGCGGGAATGGCTACACCTTC. Residues: CASSERGNGYTF.

The genes are TRBV2 and TRBJ1-6, with D hard to call. The V end was cut by 8 bases, the J end by 9 bases, with 14 bases between. Germline V gene sequence: CDR1 SNHLY, CDR2 FYNNEI. The CDR3 is 13 amino acids. CDR3 sequence (DNA): TGTGCCAGCCTCGTTTCCCCGGGTTCACCCCTCCACTTT. Its protein product is CASLVSPGSPLHF.

As DNA, the CDR3 is TGTGCCAGCAGGAGGGGGGGGAGCGCCGGGGAGCTGTTTTTT. Translation gives CASRRGGSAGELFF. This chain links TRBV9 with TRBJ2-2; TRBD2 is a possible D gene (7 bases). Germline V gives CDR1 SGDLS, CDR2 YYNGEE. Deletions cut 5 bases from V and 6 bases from J, with 14 bases between. The CDR3 consists of 14 residues.

This clone was counted a few times. V and J are TRBV9 and TRBJ2-1; 9 bases fit TRBD1. CDR1 SGDLS and CDR2 YYNGEE come from the germline V gene. The V gene end was trimmed by 4 bases and the J gene end by 10 bases; junction bases not matched to a gene: 12. The CDR3 length is 15 residues. CDR3 bases: TGTGCCAGCAGCTTCCCGGGACAGGGCGCTGGCGAGCAGTTCTTC. Translating gives CASSFPGQGAGEQFF.

In its sample, this clone was seen a few times. The chain is built from TRBV2 and TRBJ2-3; tentatively, D is TRBD1 (6 bases). The germline CDR1 and CDR2 sequences are SNHLY and FYNNEI. The CDR3 is made up of 15 amino acids. With 1 base removed from V and 4 bases from J, the gap between germline ends came to 12 bases. CDR3 region: CASSEGRGFSDTQYF. The CDR3 coding sequence is TGTGCCAGCAGTGAAGGCAGGGGTTTTTCAGATACGCAGTATTTT. The variable domain in full, with the rest retrieved from reference TRBV2 and TRBJ2-3, is EPEVTQTPSHQVTQMGQEVILRCVPISNHLYFYWYRQILGQKVEFLVSFYNNEISEKSEIFDDQFSVERPDGSNFTLKIRSTKLEDSAMYFCASSEGRGFSDTQYFGPGTRLTVL.

This clone was seen more than once but under ten times. The CDR3, as DNA: TGTGCCAGCAGCCTGTCAGACAGGGCTGGCGGTCCACCCCTCCACTTT. Protein: CASSLSDRAGGPPLHF. This chain joins TRBV28 and TRBJ1-6, with TRBD1 matching over 7 bases. The CDR3 has 16 residues. Per germline, CDR1 MDHEN and CDR2 SYDVKM. Trimming took 6 bases from V and 11 from J; bases not matched to a gene: 16.

This clone was observed at least ten times. The chain joins TRBV2 to TRBJ2-2; 7 bases match TRBD1. V was pared by 6 bases and J by 5 bases, with 9 bases of the junction left unmatched. The CDR3 has 15 amino acids. Germline CDR1 SNHLY, CDR2 FYNNEI. The DNA for the CDR3 is TGTGCCAGCAGAGGAACGGACAGGAAAACCGGGGAGCTGTTTTTT. Translated, it gives CASRGTDRKTGELFF.

This clone turned up a few times. The chain employs TRBV11-3 and TRBJ1-1; D ambiguous. V was cut by 1 base and J by 8 bases, with 8 bases left in between. CDR3 size: 12 residues. Looked up from germline, CDR1 is SGHNT and CDR2 is YENEEA. The CDR3 region has the DNA TGTGCCAGCAGCTTAGGAGGCGGGGAAGCTTTCTTT. As protein: CASSLGGGEAFF.

The rearrangement uses TRBV5-1 and TRBJ2-7; 9 nucleotides line up with TRBD1. Looked up from germline, CDR1 is SGHRS and CDR2 is YFSETQ. Trimming at V came to 0 bases and at J to 4 bases, leaving 5 bases not matched to a gene. CDR3 length equals 15 residues. The CDR3, as DNA: TGCGCCAGCAGCTTGGCCGGGGGGACAGGGTACGAGCAGTACTTC. This sequence encodes CASSLAGGTGYEQYF.